This T cell receptor (beta chain) was retrieved from a study of blood T cell repertoires in COVID-19. Trimming shortened V by 5 bases and J by 0 bases, and 10 bases separated the two germline ends. In germline, CDR1 is SGHTA, CDR2 FQGNSA. The CDR3 length is 14 residues. Sequenced by immunoSEQ multiplex PCR; TCRdb stores in-frame clones only, minus some. Among roughly 270,000 clones, around 83% were seen once, and the ten largest hold 5%. Sequencing was done on a sample of PBMCs or T cells enriched from blood (not recorded which). The sequence came from a man aged 35 to 55 who had been exposed to COVID-19. The chain has TRBV7-2 and TRBJ2-5; a possible D gene is TRBD1 (6 bases). CDR3 in DNA: TGTGCCAGCAGCGCACAGGGTTACCAAGAGACCCAGTACTTC. Translated: CASSAQGYQETQYF.